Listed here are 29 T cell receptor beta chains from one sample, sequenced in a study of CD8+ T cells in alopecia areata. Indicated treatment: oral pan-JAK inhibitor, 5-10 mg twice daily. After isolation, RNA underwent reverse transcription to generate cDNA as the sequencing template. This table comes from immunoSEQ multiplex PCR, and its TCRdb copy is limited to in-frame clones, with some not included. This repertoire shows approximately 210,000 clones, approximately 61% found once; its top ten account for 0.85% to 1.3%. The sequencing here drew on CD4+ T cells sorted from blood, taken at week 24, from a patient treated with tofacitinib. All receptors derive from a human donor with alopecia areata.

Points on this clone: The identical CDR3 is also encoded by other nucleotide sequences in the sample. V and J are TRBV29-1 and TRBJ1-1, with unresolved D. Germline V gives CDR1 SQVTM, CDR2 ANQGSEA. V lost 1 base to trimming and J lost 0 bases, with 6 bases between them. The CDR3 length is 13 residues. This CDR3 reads CSVEAGLNTEAFF. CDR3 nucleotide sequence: TGCAGCGTTGAAGCAGGCCTGAACACTGAAGCTTTCTTT.

Here the CDR3 DNA reads TGTGCCAGCAGGGAGGGTCAGTATAATTCACCCCTCCACTTT. It is translated as CASREGQYNSPLHF. V is TRBV14 and J is TRBJ1-6; D is uncertain. V was trimmed by 6 bases and J by 4 bases, leaving 10 bases between them. Germline assignment: CDR1 SGHDN and CDR2 FVKESK. CDR3 size: 14 residues.

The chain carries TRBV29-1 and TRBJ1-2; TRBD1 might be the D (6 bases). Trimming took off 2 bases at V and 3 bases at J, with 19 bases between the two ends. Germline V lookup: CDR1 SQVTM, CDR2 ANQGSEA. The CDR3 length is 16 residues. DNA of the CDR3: TGCAGCGTTGAACCCCCAGGGCGGTCAGGGGACTATGGCTACACCTTC. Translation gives CSVEPPGRSGDYGYTF.

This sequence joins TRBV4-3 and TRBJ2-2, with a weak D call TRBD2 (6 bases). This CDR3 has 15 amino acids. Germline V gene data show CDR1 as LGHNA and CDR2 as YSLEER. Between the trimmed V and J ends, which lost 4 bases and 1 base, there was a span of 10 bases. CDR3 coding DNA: TGCGCCAGCAGCCCGGTGGGGGGGAACACCGGGGAGCTGTTTTTT. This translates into CASSPVGGNTGELFF.

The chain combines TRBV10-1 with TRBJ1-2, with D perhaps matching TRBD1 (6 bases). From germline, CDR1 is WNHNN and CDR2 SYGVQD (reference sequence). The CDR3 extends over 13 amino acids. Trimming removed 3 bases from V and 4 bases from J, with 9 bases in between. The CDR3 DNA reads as TGCGCCAGCAGTGATCAGGGGACCTATGGCTACACCTTC. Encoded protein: CASSDQGTYGYTF.

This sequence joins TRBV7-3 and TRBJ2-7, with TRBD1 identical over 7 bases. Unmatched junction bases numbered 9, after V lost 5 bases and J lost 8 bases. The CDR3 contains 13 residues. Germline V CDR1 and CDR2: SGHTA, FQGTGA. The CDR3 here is CASSASGTEKQYF. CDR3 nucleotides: TGTGCCAGCAGCGCCTCCGGGACAGAAAAGCAGTACTTC.

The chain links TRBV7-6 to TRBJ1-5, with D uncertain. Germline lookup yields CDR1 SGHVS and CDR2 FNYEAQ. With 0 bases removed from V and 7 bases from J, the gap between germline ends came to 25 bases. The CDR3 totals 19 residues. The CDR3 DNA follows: TGTGCCAGCAGCTTAGCGCTAAGCGTTGGTAGGCGGGATGGACAGCCCCAGCATTTT. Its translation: CASSLALSVGRRDGQPQHF.

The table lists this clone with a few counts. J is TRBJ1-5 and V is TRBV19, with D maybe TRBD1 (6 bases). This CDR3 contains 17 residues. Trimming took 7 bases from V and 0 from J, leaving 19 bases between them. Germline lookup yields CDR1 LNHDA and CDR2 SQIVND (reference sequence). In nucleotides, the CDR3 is TGTGCCAGTACCCCAGGTGGCAGGGGCTATAGCAATCAGCCCCAGCATTTT. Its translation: CASTPGGRGYSNQPQHF.

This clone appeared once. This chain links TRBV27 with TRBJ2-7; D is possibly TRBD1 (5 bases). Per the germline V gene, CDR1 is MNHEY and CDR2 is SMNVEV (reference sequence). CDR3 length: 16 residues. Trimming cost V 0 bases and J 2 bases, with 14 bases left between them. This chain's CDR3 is CASSLSGAISPYEQYF. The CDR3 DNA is TGTGCCAGCAGTTTATCTGGGGCCATTAGCCCCTACGAGCAGTACTTC.

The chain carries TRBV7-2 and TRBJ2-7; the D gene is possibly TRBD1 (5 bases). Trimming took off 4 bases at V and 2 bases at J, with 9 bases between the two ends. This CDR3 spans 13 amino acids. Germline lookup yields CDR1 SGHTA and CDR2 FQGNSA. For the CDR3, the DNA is TGTGCCAGCAGCTCAGGGTCGACCTACGAGCAGTACTTC. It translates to CASSSGSTYEQYF.

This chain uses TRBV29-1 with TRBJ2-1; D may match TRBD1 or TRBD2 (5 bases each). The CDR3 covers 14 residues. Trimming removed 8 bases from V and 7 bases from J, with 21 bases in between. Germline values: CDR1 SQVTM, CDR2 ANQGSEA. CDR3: CSLMPDFGGNEQFF. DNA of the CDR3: TGCAGCCTGATGCCGGACTTTGGGGGAAATGAGCAGTTCTTC.

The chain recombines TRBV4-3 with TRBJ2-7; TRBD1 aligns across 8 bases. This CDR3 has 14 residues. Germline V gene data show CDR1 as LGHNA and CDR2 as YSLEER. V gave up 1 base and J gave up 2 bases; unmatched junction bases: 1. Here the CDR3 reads CASSQAGGTYEQYF. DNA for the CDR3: TGCGCCAGCAGCCAAGCAGGGGGCACCTACGAGCAGTACTTC.

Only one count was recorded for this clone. CDR3 in amino acids: CASSQSRGSYGYTF. The CDR3 region has the DNA TGCGCCAGCAGCCAGTCCAGGGGATCCTATGGCTACACCTTC. The chain is built from TRBV4-1 and TRBJ1-2, with D perhaps matching TRBD1 (6 bases). This CDR3 spans 14 amino acids. Germline loops: CDR1 MGHRA, CDR2 YSYEKL. Trimming left V 3 bases short and J 4 bases short, with 12 bases between.

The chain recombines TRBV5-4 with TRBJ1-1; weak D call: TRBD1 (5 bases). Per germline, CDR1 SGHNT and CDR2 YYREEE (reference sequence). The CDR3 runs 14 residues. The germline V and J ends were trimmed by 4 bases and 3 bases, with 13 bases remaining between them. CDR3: CASSLDTGDTEAFF. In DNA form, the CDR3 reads TGTGCCAGCAGCCTCGACACAGGTGACACTGAAGCTTTCTTT.

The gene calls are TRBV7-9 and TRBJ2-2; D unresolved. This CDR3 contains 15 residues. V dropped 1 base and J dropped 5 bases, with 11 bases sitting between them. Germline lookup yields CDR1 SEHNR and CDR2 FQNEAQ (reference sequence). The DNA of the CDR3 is TGTGCCAGCAGCTTAGTTCCCGGTTTGACCGGGGAGCTGTTTTTT. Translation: CASSLVPGLTGELFF.

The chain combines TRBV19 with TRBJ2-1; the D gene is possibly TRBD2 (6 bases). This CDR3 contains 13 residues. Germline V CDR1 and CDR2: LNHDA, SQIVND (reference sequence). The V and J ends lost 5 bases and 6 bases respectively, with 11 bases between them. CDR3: CASSSSGGNEQFF. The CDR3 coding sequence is TGTGCCAGTAGTTCCTCCGGGGGCAATGAGCAGTTCTTC.

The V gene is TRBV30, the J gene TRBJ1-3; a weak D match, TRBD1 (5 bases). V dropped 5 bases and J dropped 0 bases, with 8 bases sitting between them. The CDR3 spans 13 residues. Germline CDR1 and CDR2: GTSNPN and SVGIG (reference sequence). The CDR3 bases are TGTGCCTGGGACAGCAACTCTGGAAACACCATATATTTT. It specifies CAWDSNSGNTIYF.

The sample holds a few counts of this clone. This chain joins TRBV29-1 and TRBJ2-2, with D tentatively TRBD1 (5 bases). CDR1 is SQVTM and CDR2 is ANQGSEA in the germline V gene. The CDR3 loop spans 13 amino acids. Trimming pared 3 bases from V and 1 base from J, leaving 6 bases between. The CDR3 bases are TGCAGCGTTGATCAGGGGAACACCGGGGAGCTGTTTTTT. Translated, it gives CSVDQGNTGELFF.

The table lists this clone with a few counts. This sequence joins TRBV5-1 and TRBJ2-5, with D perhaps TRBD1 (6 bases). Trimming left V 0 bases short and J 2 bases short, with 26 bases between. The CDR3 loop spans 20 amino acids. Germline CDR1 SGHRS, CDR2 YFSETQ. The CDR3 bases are TGCGCCAGCAGCTTGGCCTTAGGCAGGGGTGGACCTACCGATCAAGAGACCCAGTACTTC. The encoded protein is CASSLALGRGGPTDQETQYF.

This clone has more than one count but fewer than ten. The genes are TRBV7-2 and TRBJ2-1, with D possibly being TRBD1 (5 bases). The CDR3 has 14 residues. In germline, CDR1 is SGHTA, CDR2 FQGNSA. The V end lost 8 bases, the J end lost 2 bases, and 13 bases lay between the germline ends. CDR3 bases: TGTGCCAGCGGACAACCCAATCCCTACAATGAGCAGTTCTTC. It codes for CASGQPNPYNEQFF.

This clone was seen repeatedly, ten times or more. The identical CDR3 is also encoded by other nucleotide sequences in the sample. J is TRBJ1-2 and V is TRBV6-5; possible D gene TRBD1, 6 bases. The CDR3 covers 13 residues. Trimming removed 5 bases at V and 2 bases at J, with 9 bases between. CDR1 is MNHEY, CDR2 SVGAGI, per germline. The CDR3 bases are TGTGCCAGCAGTCGGACAGCCAACTATGGCTACACCTTC. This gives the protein CASSRTANYGYTF.

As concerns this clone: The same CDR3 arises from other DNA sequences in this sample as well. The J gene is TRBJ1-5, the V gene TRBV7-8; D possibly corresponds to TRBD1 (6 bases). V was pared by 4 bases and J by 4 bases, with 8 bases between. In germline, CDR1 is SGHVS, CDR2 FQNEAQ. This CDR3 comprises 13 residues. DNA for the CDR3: TGTGCCAGCAGCTCGGACAGTAATCAGCCCCAGCATTTT. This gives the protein CASSSDSNQPQHF.

Here the CDR3 reads CASSRGAYEAFF. In DNA form, the CDR3 reads TGTGCCAGCAGCCGGGGGGCATACGAAGCTTTCTTT. V is TRBV9 and J is TRBJ1-1; D possibly corresponds to TRBD1 (6 bases). This CDR3 has 12 amino acids. Germline V gives CDR1 SGDLS, CDR2 YYNGEE. The V end was cut by 4 bases, the J end by 8 bases, with 12 bases between. Complete variable domain (other parts from reference TRBV9 and TRBJ1-1): DSGVTQTPKHLITATGQRVTLRCSPRSGDLSVYWYQQSLDQGLQFLIQYYNGEERAKGNILERFSAQQFPDLHSELNLSSLELGDSALYFCASSRGAYEAFFGQGTRLTVV.

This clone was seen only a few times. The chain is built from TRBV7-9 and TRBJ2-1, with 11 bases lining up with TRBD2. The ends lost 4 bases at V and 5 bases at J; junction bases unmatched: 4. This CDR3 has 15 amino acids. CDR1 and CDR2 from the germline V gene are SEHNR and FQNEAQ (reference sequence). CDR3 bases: TGTGCCAGCAGCTGGGGACTAGCGGTAAACAATGAGCAGTTCTTC. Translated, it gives CASSWGLAVNNEQFF.

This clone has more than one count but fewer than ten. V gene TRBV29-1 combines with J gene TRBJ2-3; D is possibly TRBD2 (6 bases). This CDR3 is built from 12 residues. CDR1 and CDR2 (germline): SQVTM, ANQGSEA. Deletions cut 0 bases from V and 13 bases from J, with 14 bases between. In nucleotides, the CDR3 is TGCAGCGTTGAAGAGGGGGGTCTTAGAAAGTATTTT. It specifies CSVEEGGLRKYF.

The CDR3 nucleotides are TGTGCCTGGAGCGGCGGGAGCTCCTACGAGCAGTACTTC. Translating it yields CAWSGGSSYEQYF. The chain has TRBV30 and TRBJ2-7; 7 bases are shared with TRBD2. V trimming: 3 bases; J trimming: 0 bases; junction bases outside the gene matches: 2. This CDR3 comprises 13 residues. Germline loops: CDR1 GTSNPN, CDR2 SVGIG (reference sequence).

The CDR3 sequence: CASSVGWDRTYEQYF. The CDR3 nucleotides are TGTGCCAGCAGCGTAGGGTGGGACAGGACCTACGAGCAGTACTTC. The chain joins TRBV9 to TRBJ2-7, with 8 bases matching TRBD1. Germline V CDR1 and CDR2: SGDLS, YYNGEE. This CDR3 is 15 amino acids long. Germline trimming cut 0 bases from V and 2 bases from J; bases unmatched to any gene: 4. Supplemented by reference TRBV9 and TRBJ2-7, the full variable domain reads DSGVTQTPKHLITATGQRVTLRCSPRSGDLSVYWYQQSLDQGLQFLIQYYNGEERAKGNILERFSAQQFPDLHSELNLSSLELGDSALYFCASSVGWDRTYEQYFGPGTRLTVT.

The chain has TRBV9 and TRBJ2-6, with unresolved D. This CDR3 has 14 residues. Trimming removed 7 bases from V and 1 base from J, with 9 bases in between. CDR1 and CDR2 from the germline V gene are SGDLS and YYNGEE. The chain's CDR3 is CASAQSSGANVLTF. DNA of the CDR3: TGTGCCAGCGCCCAATCGTCTGGGGCCAACGTCCTGACTTTC. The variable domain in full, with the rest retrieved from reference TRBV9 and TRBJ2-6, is DSGVTQTPKHLITATGQRVTLRCSPRSGDLSVYWYQQSLDQGLQFLIQYYNGEERAKGNILERFSAQQFPDLHSELNLSSLELGDSALYFCASAQSSGANVLTFGAGSRLTVL.

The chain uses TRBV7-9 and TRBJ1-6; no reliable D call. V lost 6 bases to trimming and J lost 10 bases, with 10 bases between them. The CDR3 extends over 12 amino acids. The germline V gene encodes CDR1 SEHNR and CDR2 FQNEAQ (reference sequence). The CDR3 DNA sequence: TGTGCCAGCAGTTACAAGCACTCACCCCTCCACTTT. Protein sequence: CASSYKHSPLHF. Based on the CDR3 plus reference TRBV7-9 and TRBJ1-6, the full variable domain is DTGVSQNPRHKITKRGQNVTFRCDPISEHNRLYWYRQTLGQGPEFLTYFQNEAQLEKSRLLSDRFSAERPKGSFSTLEIQRTEQGDSAMYLCASSYKHSPLHFGNGTRLTVT.